Below, 9 T cell receptor beta chains from the same sample are listed, as sequenced in a study of CD8 T cells in ankylosing spondylitis. TCRdb re-analysed the 5' RACE reads in MiXCR, keeping a single row per CDR3 protein. The sample has some 200,000 distinct CDR3 sequences, around 13% seen once. Sample: blood, either unsorted or a sorted T cell fraction (not recorded which). These receptors came from a male donor with ankylosing spondylitis or in good health (not recorded which).

This clonotype was detected ten times or more. The gene calls are TRBV28 and TRBJ2-6; D is undetermined. The CDR3 has 15 amino acids. In germline, CDR1 is MDHEN, CDR2 SYDVKM. The V gene lost 2 bases and the J gene lost 4 bases, with 9 bases spanning the gap. CDR3 sequence (DNA): TGTGCCAGCAGTTTAGGGGTCACCGGGGCCAACGTCCTGACTTTC. It is translated as CASSLGVTGANVLTF. The full variable domain, in which reference TRBV28 and TRBJ2-6 provide the parts outside the CDR3, is DVKVTQSSRYLVKRTGEKVFLECVQDMDHENMFWYRQDPGLGLRLIYFSYDVKMKEKGDIPEGYSVSREKKERFSLILESASTNQTSMYLCASSLGVTGANVLTFGAGSRLTVL.

This clonotype turned up a few times. The chain couples TRBV12-3 or TRBV12-4 to TRBJ1-1; D gene unclear. CDR3 length: 13 residues. The V gene lost 1 base and the J gene lost 4 bases, with 7 bases spanning the gap. CDR3 amino acids: CASSLGFLTEAFF. The CDR3 coding sequence is TGTGCCAGCAGTTTAGGATTTCTCACTGAAGCTTTCTTT.

The gene calls are TRBV5-6 and TRBJ2-5, with TRBD2 matching over 10 bases. The CDR3 totals 15 residues. Unmatched junction bases numbered 5, after V lost 1 base and J lost 5 bases. The V gene's germline CDR1 is SGHDT and CDR2 YYEEEE. The CDR3 sequence: CASSLPSGGPETQYF. DNA for the CDR3: TGTGCCAGCAGCTTGCCTAGCGGGGGCCCTGAGACCCAGTACTTC. The variable domain in full, with the rest retrieved from reference TRBV5-6 and TRBJ2-5, is DAGVTQSPTHLIKTRGQQVTLRCSPKSGHDTVSWYQQALGQGPQFIFQYYEEEERQRGNFPDRFSGHQFPNYSSELNVNALLLGDSALYLCASSLPSGGPETQYFGPGTRLLVL.

This clonotype was counted a few times. The V gene is TRBV11-3, the J gene TRBJ2-7; D remains ambiguous. Germline CDR1 and CDR2: SGHNT and YENEEA. V lost 6 bases and J lost 2, with 17 bases in between. The CDR3 length is 15 residues. The CDR3 sequence is CASSHPPGLTYEQYF. The CDR3 region has the DNA TGTGCCAGCAGTCACCCGCCTGGTCTTACCTACGAGCAGTACTTC. The full variable domain, its missing parts supplied by reference TRBV11-3 and TRBJ2-7, is EAGVVQSPRYKIIEKKQPVAFWCNPISGHNTLYWYLQNLGQGPELLIRYENEEAVDDSQLPKDRFSAERLKGVDSTLKIQPAELGDSAVYLCASSHPPGLTYEQYFGPGTRLTVT.

This chain uses TRBV4-3 with TRBJ2-7, with TRBD2 as a possible D gene (7 bases). Germline-derived CDR1 and CDR2 are LGHNA and YSLEER. The CDR3 loop spans 16 amino acids. The V and J ends lost 3 bases and 2 bases respectively, with 17 bases between them. DNA of the CDR3: TGCGCCAGCAGCCACTACTATGCGGGGGCTCCCTACGAGCAGTACTTC. Translating it yields CASSHYYAGAPYEQYF.

The chain couples TRBV4-1 to TRBJ2-7; D is uncertain. CDR1 and CDR2 from the germline V gene are MGHRA and YSYEKL. V gave up 0 bases and J gave up 1 base, with 4 bases separating them. The CDR3 consists of 13 residues. CDR3 sequence (DNA): TGCGCCAGCAGCCAAGATCAGTCCTACGAGCAGTACTTC. It yields the protein CASSQDQSYEQYF.

This chain joins TRBV6-1 and TRBJ1-2; D ambiguous. CDR3 length: 17 amino acids. Per germline, CDR1 MNHNS and CDR2 SASEGT. Trimming cost V 2 bases and J 8 bases, with 24 bases left between them. The CDR3 here is CASSEWHEEGAAVGYTF. The CDR3 DNA reads as TGTGCCAGCAGTGAATGGCATGAGGAGGGCGCGGCGGTCGGCTACACCTTC.

This clonotype was seen a few times. The J gene is TRBJ2-7, the V gene TRBV25-1; tentative D call: TRBD2 (5 bases). The CDR3 has 17 amino acids. The ends were cut back, 4 bases at V and 0 bases at J, with 19 bases in the middle. Per germline, CDR1 MGHDK and CDR2 SYGVNS. CDR3 sequence: CASSGLSSRGRSYEQYF. CDR3 DNA: TGTGCCAGCAGTGGACTCTCTTCAAGAGGGCGCTCCTACGAGCAGTACTTC.

This clonotype was found a few times. The V and J genes are TRBV5-1 and TRBJ2-7; TRBD2 matches at 16 bases. The V segment lost 3 bases and the J segment 5 bases; nucleotides outside the gene matches: 5. The CDR3 has 16 amino acids. Per germline, CDR1 SGHRS and CDR2 YFSETQ. Written as DNA, the CDR3 is TGCGCCAGCAGCTGGGGACTAGCGGGAGGGGAGGACGAGCAGTACTTC. Protein product: CASSWGLAGGEDEQYF.